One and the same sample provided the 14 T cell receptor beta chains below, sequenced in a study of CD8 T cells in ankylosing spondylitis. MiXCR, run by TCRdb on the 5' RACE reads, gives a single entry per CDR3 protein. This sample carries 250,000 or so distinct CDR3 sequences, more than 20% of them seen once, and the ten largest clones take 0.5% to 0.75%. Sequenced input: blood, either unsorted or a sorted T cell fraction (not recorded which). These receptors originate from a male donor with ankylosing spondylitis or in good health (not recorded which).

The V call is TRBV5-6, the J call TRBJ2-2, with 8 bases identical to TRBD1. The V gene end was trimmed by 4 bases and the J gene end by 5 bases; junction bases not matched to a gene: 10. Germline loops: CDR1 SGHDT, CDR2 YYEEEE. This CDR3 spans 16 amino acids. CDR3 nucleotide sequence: TGTGCCAGCAGCGGACGACAGGGGAGTCGGACCGGGGAGCTGTTTTTT. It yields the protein CASSGRQGSRTGELFF.

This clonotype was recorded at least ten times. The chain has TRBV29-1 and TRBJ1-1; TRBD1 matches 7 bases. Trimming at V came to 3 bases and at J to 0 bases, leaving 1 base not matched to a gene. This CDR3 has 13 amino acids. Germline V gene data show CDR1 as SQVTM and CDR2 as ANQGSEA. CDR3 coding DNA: TGCAGCGTTGAGGGACAGATGAACACTGAAGCTTTCTTT. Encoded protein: CSVEGQMNTEAFF.

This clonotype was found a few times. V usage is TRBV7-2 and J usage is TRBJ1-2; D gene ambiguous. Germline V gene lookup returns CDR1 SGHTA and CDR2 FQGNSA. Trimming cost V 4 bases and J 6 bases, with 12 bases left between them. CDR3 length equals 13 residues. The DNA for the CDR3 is TGTGCCAGCAGCTATAGGGAGTCCCATGGCTACACCTTC. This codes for CASSYRESHGYTF.

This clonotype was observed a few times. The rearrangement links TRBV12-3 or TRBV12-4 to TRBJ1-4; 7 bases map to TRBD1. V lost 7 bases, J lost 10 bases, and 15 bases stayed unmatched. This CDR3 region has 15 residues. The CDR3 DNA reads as TGTGCCAGCAAATCAGGGGGTACAGGGGCGGGAAAACTGTTTTTT. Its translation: CASKSGGTGAGKLFF.

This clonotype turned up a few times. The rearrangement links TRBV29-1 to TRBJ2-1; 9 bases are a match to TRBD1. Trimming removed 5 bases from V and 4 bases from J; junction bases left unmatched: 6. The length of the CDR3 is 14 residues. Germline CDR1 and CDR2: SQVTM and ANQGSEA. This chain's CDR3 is CSVRTGGWYNEQFF. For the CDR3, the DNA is TGCAGCGTTAGAACAGGGGGCTGGTACAATGAGCAGTTCTTC.

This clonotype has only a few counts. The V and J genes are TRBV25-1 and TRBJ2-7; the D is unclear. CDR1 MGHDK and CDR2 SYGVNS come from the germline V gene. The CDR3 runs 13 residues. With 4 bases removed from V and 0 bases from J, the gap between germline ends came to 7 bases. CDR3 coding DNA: TGTGCCAGCAGTGGGACCCCCTCCTACGAGCAGTACTTC. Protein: CASSGTPSYEQYF.

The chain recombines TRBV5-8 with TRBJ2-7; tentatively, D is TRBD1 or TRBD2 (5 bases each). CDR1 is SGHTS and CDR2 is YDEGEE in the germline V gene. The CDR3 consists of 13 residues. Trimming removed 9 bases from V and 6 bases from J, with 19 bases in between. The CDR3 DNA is TGTGCCATCGGACCGGGGCACCTCTTCGAGCAGTACTTC. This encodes CAIGPGHLFEQYF.

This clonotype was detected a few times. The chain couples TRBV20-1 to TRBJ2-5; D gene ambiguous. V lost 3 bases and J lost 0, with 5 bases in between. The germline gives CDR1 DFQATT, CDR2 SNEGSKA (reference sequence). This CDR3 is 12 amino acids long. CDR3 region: CSASGYQETQYF. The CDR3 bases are TGCAGTGCTAGTGGGTACCAAGAGACCCAGTACTTC.

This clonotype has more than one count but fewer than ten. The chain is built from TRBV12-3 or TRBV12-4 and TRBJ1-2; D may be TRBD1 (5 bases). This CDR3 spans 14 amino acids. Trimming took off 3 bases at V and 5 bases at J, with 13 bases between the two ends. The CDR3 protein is CASSFREDLYGYTF. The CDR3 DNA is TGTGCCAGCAGTTTCAGGGAGGACTTATATGGCTACACCTTC.

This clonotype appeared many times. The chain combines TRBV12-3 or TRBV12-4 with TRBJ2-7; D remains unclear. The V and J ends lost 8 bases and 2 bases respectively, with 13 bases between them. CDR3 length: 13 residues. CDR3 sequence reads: CASAQTGTYEQYF. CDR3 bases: TGTGCCAGCGCCCAGACTGGGACCTACGAGCAGTACTTC.

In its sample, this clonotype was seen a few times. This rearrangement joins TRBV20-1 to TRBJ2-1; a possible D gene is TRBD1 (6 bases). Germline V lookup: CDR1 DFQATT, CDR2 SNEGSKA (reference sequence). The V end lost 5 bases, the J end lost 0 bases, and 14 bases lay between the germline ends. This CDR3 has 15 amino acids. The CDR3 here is CSAATGLSSYNEQFF. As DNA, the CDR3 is TGCAGTGCTGCGACAGGCCTAAGCTCCTACAATGAGCAGTTCTTC.

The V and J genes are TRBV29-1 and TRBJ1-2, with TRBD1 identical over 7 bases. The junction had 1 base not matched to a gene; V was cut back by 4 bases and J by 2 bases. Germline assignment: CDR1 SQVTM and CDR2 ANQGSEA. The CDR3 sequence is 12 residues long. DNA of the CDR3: TGCAGCGTTGGGGGACAGAACTATGGCTACACCTTC. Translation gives CSVGGQNYGYTF.

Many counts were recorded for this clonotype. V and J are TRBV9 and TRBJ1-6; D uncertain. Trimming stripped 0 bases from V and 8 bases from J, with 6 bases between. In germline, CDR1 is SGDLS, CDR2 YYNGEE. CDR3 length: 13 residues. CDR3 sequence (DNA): TGTGCCAGCAGCGTAGATCCGGATTCACCCCTCCACTTT. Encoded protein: CASSVDPDSPLHF.

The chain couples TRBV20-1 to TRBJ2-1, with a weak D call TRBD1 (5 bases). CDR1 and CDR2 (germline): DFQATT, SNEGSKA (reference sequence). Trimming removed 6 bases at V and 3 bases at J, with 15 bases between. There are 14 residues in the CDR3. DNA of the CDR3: TGCAGTGCCGCCATCCAGGGCCGCTACAATGAGCAGTTCTTC. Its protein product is CSAAIQGRYNEQFF.